This T cell receptor beta chain emerged from a study of cytomegalovirus exposure and HLA in healthy donors. It was the roughly 110-subject validation cohort, separate from the roughly 700-subject first cohort, to which the donors belonged. Study-level findings and limits: Investigators reported around 150 TCR beta chains as tied to cytomegalovirus. High sensitivity and specificity were reportedly achieved when the classifier diagnosed cytomegalovirus status. The dataset shows that most TCR sequences were rare, while some public TCRs occurred in many donors.

As concerns this clone: Its antigen is unidentified.

The protocol was immunoSEQ multiplex PCR, while the TCRdb copy is restricted to in-frame clones and leaves out a portion. This sample has around 150,000 clones; 84% occur once, and the top ten carry 10%. The CDR3 has 15 amino acids. The trim removed 3 bases at V and 3 bases at J, leaving 4 bases unmatched. Germline CDR1 reads SNHLY; CDR2 reads FYNNEI. The receptor was derived from a man between 25 and 39 years old in good health and CMV-seropositive. This chain joins TRBV2 and TRBJ2-2; 7 bases align to TRBD1. Specimen: PBMCs. In DNA, the CDR3 is TGTGCCAGCAGTGACACAGGGGTCGACACCGGGGAGCTGTTTTTT. Its translation: CASSDTGVDTGELFF.